The present entry profiles one T cell receptor (beta chain) with its context. No cognate antigen has been identified for it. The sample holds no much larger clone one base away, and base qualities are not on file. This record comes from a study of T cell responses to AZD1222 COVID-19 vaccine (dated by TCRdb to the early 2020s). Broadly, across the study: AZD1222 recipients with second doses at about 4 weeks or about 12 weeks were pooled, because spike-specific TCR depth and breadth did not differ between schedules. TCR sequencing covered approximately 230 trial participants: some 210 given two doses of AZD1222 and about 26 given two doses of MenACWY control vaccine. Trial participants were enrolled by age into 18-55, 56-69 and 70-plus year subgroups, with about 150, 28 and 57 TCR-sequenced participants respectively.

The CDR3 regions of human TCRbeta chains were subjected to immunosequencing. The original methods were these. TCRs in the repertoires were compared against a reference library of SARS-CoV-2-specific TCRs that had been generated with the MIRA antigen-specificity platform. Breadth was defined as the fraction of unique TCRs that were SARS-CoV-2-associated, and depth was defined as the fraction of total T cells that were SARS-CoV-2-associated. Using the MIRA data, each spike-specific TCR was assigned both to the spike region to which the TCR was reactive and to a CD4 or CD8 class. Log10-transformed breadth and depth values were compared by one-way ANOVA with Sidak's multiple comparisons tests. In TCRdb, the immuneACCESS table is reduced to in-frame sequences with V and J assigned. These tables do not hold every clone; where another copy was compared, an unresolved V gene accounts for under half, and the others remain unexplained. From that table come the V and J calls and clone size; the DNA was used to work out D and trimming. The sample table contains 140,000 or so clones; only one count was recorded for 70% to 90% of them. About 3.5% of the sample is held by the ten biggest clonotypes.

V lost 3 bases and J lost 1 base; the stretch between them is 5 bases long. The CDR3, from cysteine to phenylalanine, totals 13 residues. Kept here is only the CDR3 DNA, which spans 39 bases and is read in frame from base 1. General findings and caveats noted by the study authors: Spike-specific TCR breadth and depth rose significantly after two AZD1222 doses compared with day 0 and with MenACWY recipients. The 56-69-year group was small, and its depth increase did not reach significance, likely because of low power. Participants were mostly white British and included more females than males, and it was suggested by the authors that clonal diversity may have been underestimated. Nearly half of unique spike-specific TCRs reportedly recognized epitopes outside regions mutated in the B.1.351 and B.1.1.7 variants. Conclusions about previously exposed vaccinees are limited because only five to seven AZD1222 recipients were SARS-CoV-2 seropositive at baseline. Because no day 14 peak-response samples were available, the repertoires could be characterized only after the peak T cell response. The vaccine-associated CD4 TCRs covered the entire spike protein, and the dominant responses fell in regions 160-218 and 743-854.

The time point tag for this specimen amounts to: baseline before first vaccination. Samples from vaccinated people were obtained from the UK trials COV001 and COV002, which included a single-blind randomized controlled phase 2/3 trial of AZD1222 (ChAdOx1 nCoV-19) in healthy adults. For TCRbeta chain sequencing, PBMC samples were collected from trial participants at day 0 and at day 28 after the second dose. This sample comprised peripheral blood, obtained on day 0 of AZD1222 vaccination. The source of this sequence is an adult in good health. The chain was built from TRBV12-3 or TRBV12-4 and TRBJ2-3, with the D segment identity uncertain. The CDR3 region has the sequence CASSFSRTDTQYF. The nucleotides are TGTGCCAGCAGTTTCTCCCGCACAGATACGCAGTATTTT.